The 16 T cell receptor beta chains presented below share a single source sample, sequenced in a study of response to subunit inactivated influenza vaccine. One entry per CDR3 protein results from TCRdb running MiXCR on the RT-PCR reads. The table has more than 700,000 distinct CDR3 sequences, around 21% seen once. Sequencing used PBMCs from blood, obtained more than 4 days after vaccination. These receptors all come from a man aged 50 to 59 who received an inactivated influenza vaccine.

This clonotype has more than one count but fewer than ten. The chain employs TRBV6-5 and TRBJ2-7, with TRBD1 matching 9 bases. CDR1 and CDR2 from the germline V gene are MNHEY and SVGAGI. There are 16 residues in the CDR3. With V trimmed by 2 bases and J by 5 bases, 10 bases remained unmatched. CDR3 nucleotides: TGTGCCAGCAGTTACGGGCCGGGGACAGGGAGAGACGAGCAGTACTTC. The encoded protein is CASSYGPGTGRDEQYF.

This clonotype was counted only a few times. V usage is TRBV6-5 and J usage is TRBJ2-2, with 7 bases fitting TRBD1. The CDR3 is made up of 17 amino acids. V was pared by 3 bases and J by 0 bases, with 7 bases of the junction left unmatched. From germline, CDR1 is MNHEY and CDR2 SVGAGI. The CDR3: CASSYTFGTANTGELFF. In DNA form, the CDR3 reads TGTGCCAGCAGTTATACTTTCGGGACAGCGAACACCGGGGAGCTGTTTTTT.

The chain uses TRBV20-1 and TRBJ2-3, with 11 nucleotides matching TRBD2. The CDR3 length is 16 residues. CDR1 and CDR2 (germline): DFQATT, SNEGSKA (reference sequence). Written as DNA, the CDR3 is TGCAGCACCACCCGAGGGGTAGCGGGAGGGACAGATACGCAGTATTTT. This encodes CSTTRGVAGGTDTQYF.

V usage is TRBV15 and J usage is TRBJ2-4; tentatively, D is TRBD2 (5 bases). The CDR3 is made up of 15 amino acids. Trimming took off 0 bases at V and 4 bases at J, with 10 bases between the two ends. The germline gives CDR1 LNHNV, CDR2 YYDKDF (reference sequence). The CDR3, as DNA: TGTGCCACCAGCAGAGACCCGGGGAGAAAAAACATTCAGTACTTC. It is translated as CATSRDPGRKNIQYF.

This clonotype occurred a few times. The rearrangement uses TRBV12-3 or TRBV12-4 and TRBJ2-5, with D perhaps assigned TRBD1 or TRBD2 (6 bases each). This CDR3 comprises 16 residues. Trimming pared 2 bases from V and 5 bases from J, leaving 18 bases between. CDR3 DNA sequence: TGTGCCAGCAGTTTAAGCCGATCGGGGGCTTGGGAGACCCAGTACTTC. This codes for CASSLSRSGAWETQYF.

The chain employs TRBV4-1 and TRBJ2-3; D uncertain. The CDR3 extends over 17 amino acids. Germline lookup yields CDR1 MGHRA and CDR2 YSYEKL. Deletions cut 0 bases from V and 3 bases from J, with 16 bases between. The CDR3 DNA follows: TGCGCCAGCAGCCAAGAAAGGGTCGGGTGGGGTACAGATACGCAGTATTTT. This encodes CASSQERVGWGTDTQYF.

This clonotype was picked up one time. The chain employs TRBV20-1 and TRBJ2-5; D may be TRBD1 or TRBD2 (6 bases each). V lost 3 bases and J lost 2, with 16 bases in between. In germline, CDR1 is DFQATT, CDR2 SNEGSKA (reference sequence). The CDR3 has 15 amino acids. The CDR3 DNA sequence: TGCAGTGCTAGGAAAGGGGGGATACGTCAAGAGACCCAGTACTTC. Translation: CSARKGGIRQETQYF.

This clonotype has a handful of counts. This chain links TRBV4-2 with TRBJ2-1, with 10 bases identical to TRBD2. Germline V gene data show CDR1 as LGHNA and CDR2 as YNFKEQ. This CDR3 spans 16 amino acids. V shed 2 bases, J shed 4 bases, and the junction held 5 bases outside the gene matches. The CDR3 DNA is TGTGCCAGCAGCCAAACCCGGACTAGCGGATACAATGAGCAGTTCTTC. This codes for CASSQTRTSGYNEQFF.

This chain links TRBV24-1 with TRBJ2-1; TRBD2 matches 7 bases. The germline gives CDR1 KGHDR, CDR2 SFDVKD. V was pared by 2 bases and J by 5 bases, with 11 bases of the junction left unmatched. The CDR3 totals 17 residues. In DNA, the CDR3 is TGTGCCACCAGTGATTATACTAGCGTCAGAGGCCACAATGAGCAGTTCTTC. It specifies CATSDYTSVRGHNEQFF.

This rearrangement joins TRBV5-1 to TRBJ2-7; perhaps D is TRBD1 or TRBD2 (7 bases each). This CDR3 is 14 amino acids long. Germline V gene data show CDR1 as SGHRS and CDR2 as YFSETQ. The ends were cut back, 2 bases at V and 2 bases at J, with 11 bases in the middle. The CDR3 region has the DNA TGCGCCAGCAGCTTCAGGGGGGGCACCTACGAGCAGTACTTC. It translates to CASSFRGGTYEQYF.

The table lists this clonotype with a few counts. The chain carries TRBV18 and TRBJ1-1; the D is unclear. This CDR3 is 13 amino acids long. Germline-derived CDR1 and CDR2 are KGHSH and LQKENI. The V gene lost 3 bases and the J gene lost 6 bases, with 11 bases spanning the gap. The CDR3 coding sequence is TGTGCCAGCTCACCGGCCCGTGAGCCTGAAGCTTTCTTT. Its translation is CASSPAREPEAFF.

The CDR3 spells CSARDLLGQQETQYF. The CDR3 nucleotides are TGCAGTGCTAGAGATCTGCTGGGACAGCAAGAGACCCAGTACTTC. The chain joins TRBV20-1 to TRBJ2-5; 7 positions match TRBD1. Germline loops: CDR1 DFQATT, CDR2 SNEGSKA (reference sequence). Germline trimming cut 0 bases from V and 2 bases from J; bases unmatched to any gene: 6. The CDR3 sequence is 15 residues long.

This chain connects TRBV20-1 to TRBJ2-7; D is perhaps TRBD1 or TRBD2 (7 bases each). V was shortened by 5 bases and J by 6 bases, with 23 bases between the two germline ends. The CDR3 runs 15 residues. CDR1 and CDR2 from the germline V gene are DFQATT and SNEGSKA (reference sequence). DNA for the CDR3: TGCAGTGCTTCCAATACCAGGGGGGGGCCCATCGAGCAGTACTTC. It translates to CSASNTRGGPIEQYF.

This clonotype appeared a few times. V usage is TRBV24-1 and J usage is TRBJ2-1, with D perhaps given as TRBD1 or TRBD2 (6 bases each). V lost 7 bases and J lost 9, with 18 bases in between. Germline CDR1 is KGHDR and CDR2 is SFDVKD. The CDR3 loop spans 14 amino acids. The CDR3 here is CATSEGGKVAEQFF. The CDR3 coding sequence is TGTGCCACCAGCGAGGGGGGCAAGGTGGCTGAGCAGTTCTTC.

The chain has TRBV11-2 and TRBJ2-7; D unresolved. The CDR3 contains 14 residues. Trimming cost V 5 bases and J 4 bases, with 15 bases left between them. Germline loops: CDR1 SGHAT, CDR2 FQNNGV. The CDR3: CASSVGRVLYEQYF. DNA of the CDR3: TGTGCCAGCAGCGTGGGTAGGGTCCTTTACGAGCAGTACTTC.

This clonotype was detected ten times or more. V usage is TRBV5-5 and J usage is TRBJ2-4; D is ambiguous. There are 14 residues in the CDR3. V dropped 1 base and J dropped 1 base, with 6 bases sitting between them. Per germline, CDR1 SGHKS and CDR2 YYEKEE (reference sequence). The DNA for the CDR3 is TGTGCCAGCAGCTTGTTCCCTGCCAAAAACATTCAGTACTTC. Its translation is CASSLFPAKNIQYF. Combining the CDR3 with reference TRBV5-5 and TRBJ2-4 gives the whole variable domain DAGVTQSPTHLIKTRGQQVTLRCSPISGHKSVSWYQQVLGQGPQFIFQYYEKEERGRGNFPDRFSARQFPNYSSELNVNALLLGDSALYLCASSLFPAKNIQYFGAGTRLSVL.